Given below is one TCR beta chain in context. This receptor's antigen is unknown. One base away there is no much larger clone; base qualities are not given. Library preparation employed the immunoSEQ multiplex PCR assay. The multiplex PCR relied on a mix of 60 forward primers for TCR Vbeta segments and 13 reverse primers for TCR Jbeta segments. Amplification of the CDR3 region of rearranged TCR beta genes was performed with a multiplex PCR assay on genomic DNA. On the Illumina HiSeq System, the amplified TCR beta libraries were sequenced as 87-base-pair reads. From the authors' description of their analysis: In a later analysis, tens of millions of unique TCR beta chains were counted across the roughly 670 repertoires, and roughly 10 million of these chains were shared by at least two donors. A nearest-neighbor algorithm error-corrected the raw reads and collapsed the reads into unique sequences, merging closely related sequences to remove PCR and sequencing errors. Alignment of CDR3 sequences to IMGT reference sequences was used to assign V, D and J gene segments. For a sequence to be retained, at least a six-nucleotide match to both a V gene segment and a J gene segment was required. Rearrangements were called productive when the CDR3 lacked stop codons and stayed in frame with V and J; all others were non-productive. CDR3 was defined by IMGT convention, running from the second conserved V-encoded cysteine to the conserved J-encoded phenylalanine. Sequences without an unambiguous match to a single V gene segment were excluded from the earlier analysis of 587 of the donors. An earlier analysis of several hundred of the donors called V segments functional above 56.7% productive rearrangements and segregating when the between-donor standard deviation exceeded 5%. A statistical classification framework was developed to diagnose cytomegalovirus status using the catalog of TCR beta chain sequences. In a later analysis, TCR nucleotide sequences were compared against IMGT/GENE-DB human TR gene sequences so that V and J genes could be assigned. In a later analysis, CDR3 sequences and most-parsimonious VDJ recombination scenarios were assigned using the TCRdist pipeline. A later analysis defined each TCR beta chain by its CDR3 amino acid sequence plus V-gene family, and excluded reads lacking a unique V-gene family. A later analysis removed nearly 600 highly shared, low-generation-probability nucleotide sequences to deal with suspected cross-contamination and a sequencing artifact. A later analysis calculated a clonal expansion index for each public chain from normalized within-repertoire ranks of inferred template counts. Generation probabilities in a later analysis came from a VDJ recombination model fitted to out-of-frame rearrangements, and those results were checked against IGoR. In a later analysis, hypergeometric tests were used to score TCR-TCR, TCR-HLA and TCR-CMV co-occurrence, with a repertoire-size bias correction applied to TCR pairs. False discovery rates were estimated in a later analysis by permuting HLA or CMV assignments 20 times. In a later analysis, co-occurring TCRs were grouped using DBSCAN, and TCRdist sequence similarity was added for clustering within HLA-allele-positive subsets. Repertoires with fewer than 30,000 or more than 120,000 public chains, plus five repertoires with anomalous nucleotide sharing, were excluded from co-occurrence clustering. Imported from immuneACCESS, the table was reduced by TCRdb to in-frame sequences with V and J called. These copies leave out some clones; in studies compared against another copy, an unresolved V gene accounts for under half, and the cause of the remainder is not known. That table gives V, J and clone size, and the DNA gave D and trimming. The sample data list 150,000 to 190,000 clones, and roughly four fifths of these were observed just once. About 1.3% of the sample comes from the top ten.

The CDR3 goes from the cysteine to the phenylalanine over 14 residues. Kept here is only the CDR3 DNA, which spans 42 bases and is read in frame from base 1. The junction shows trimming of 6 bases on V and 1 base on J, plus 10 bases between the germline ends. The CDR1 and CDR2 encoded by the germline V gene are SNHLY and FYNNEI. The cohort consisted of hundreds of healthy bone marrow donors. At the time of sampling, all cohort members were nominally healthy, though unrecorded immune exposures were likely present. The donor tested CMV seronegative and was one of the 352 seronegative cohort members. A peripheral blood sample was collected from each donor, and TCR beta sequencing was performed on peripheral blood mononuclear cells. The Qiagen DNeasy Blood Extraction Kit was used to extract genomic DNA from the blood cell samples. The data belong to a study of cytomegalovirus exposure and HLA in healthy donors (dated by TCRdb to 2016 to 2017). In terms of the full investigation: An earlier analysis of roughly 500 of the donors reported 276 Gb of sequence data and 95 million to 140 million unique TCR beta sequences obtained from about 170 million T cells. An early release that covered roughly 600 HLA-typed donors contained approximately 300 gigabases of sequencing data and about 93 million unique TCR sequences. The genetic ancestry cluster associated with self-reported Caucasian donors included 80% to 90% of the 300 to 450 genotyped donors. The aim of the study was to test whether cataloging public T cell receptors could identify signatures of past pathogen exposure. The study profiled the T cell repertoires of about 720 subjects by immunosequencing and related them to cytomegalovirus serostatus. Along with the roughly 670-subject first cohort, a separate validation cohort of about 110 different subjects was used. The study combined high-throughput TCR immunosequencing, statistical association of individual TCRs with disease status, and machine learning to predict cytomegalovirus infection status. A later analysis re-analyzed previously published TCR beta repertoires from 550 to 700 donors and added high-resolution HLA genotyping to study TCR occurrence patterns. Rather than using new phenotypic data, the later analysis identified candidate immune exposures from TCR beta sequences and from how often those sequences occurred across donors. In an earlier analysis of a few hundred of the donors, high-throughput TCR beta sequencing was used to judge whether each TCR beta V gene segment behaved as functional or pseudogenic. Donor age, sex, ethnicity and CMV serostatus were compiled alongside the repertoire data. In a later genetic analysis, genome-wide SNP genotypes for about 55% of the roughly 700 donors were used, and that subset was treated as a discovery cohort. Every repertoire in the discovery cohort had been generated on one and the same sequencing platform. HLA typing covered class I and class II loci at four-digit resolution. Typing coverage varied by locus: about 620-630 donors for A, B, C, DRB1 and DQB1; 500 to 550 for DQA1; more than 600 for DPA1; under 490 for DPB1. About five DR-DQ haplotypes were treated as single units for association and clustering because of strong linkage in the cohort. Across 300 to 400 genotyped donors of the cohort, an average of roughly 250,000 unique TCR beta nucleotide sequences per donor were sequenced, and around 20% of those sequences were non-productive.

General findings and caveats noted by the study authors: An earlier analysis of 587 of the donors showed that most TCR beta V segments appeared in productive rearrangements either about 90% or about 30% of the time, which broadly matched IMGT annotations. Some IMGT-functional V segments, including TRBV6-2 and TRBV6-3, could not be distinguished by the 87-base-pair reads and were therefore excluded. Because HLA typing was unavailable for some donors at each locus, only the typed subset was used in association tests. Correlated functional status among segregating V segments might be attributable to linkage disequilibrium, but an unknown experimental factor could not be ruled out. In a later analysis, most CMV-associated TCR beta chains were found to appear HLA-restricted, with HLA associations seemingly driven largely by CMV exposure. A later analysis associated 16,951 TCR beta sequences with specific HLA alleles at a false discovery rate of 0.05. According to a later analysis, parvovirus B19, influenza, CMV and Epstein-Barr virus appeared linked to several top co-occurrence clusters. When HLA alleles, especially DR and DQ, strongly co-occurred, TCR associations were difficult to assign to individual alleles. The classifier was reported to diagnose cytomegalovirus status with high specificity and sensitivity in both the original and validation cohorts. In a later analysis, the rate of TCR association differed among HLA loci, with DRB1 alleles having the most associated TCRs and HLA-C alleles having the fewest. Immune exposure information for the cohort was limited to CMV serostatus. Roughly uniform sequencing depth across donors was assumed in presence/absence analyses, although this assumption may not hold. The authors suggested that the approach could potentially be generalized to other disease states and immunological phenotypes. A few of the identified cytomegalovirus-associated TCR beta chains were confirmed in vitro to be specific for cytomegalovirus antigens. Compared with equally common non-associated chains, HLA-associated TCR beta chains in a later analysis were more clonally expanded and had lower generation probabilities. Because counts were too low, 15 to 20 rarely observed V segments, including chromosome 9 orphons, were left out of the earlier analysis of about 500 of the donors. The sequencing pipeline was judged likely to have produced a cluster of highly shared sequence variants as a technical artifact. In a later genetic analysis, a missense DCLRE1C variant was associated with V-gene and J-gene trimming of TCR beta chains, and the association was replicated in an independent cohort. Across donors, most TCR sequences were observed very rarely, whereas some public TCRs were present in many individuals. In this cohort, only TCR beta chains were sequenced, and detectable features were limited by the absence of alpha or paired-chain data. The study gave a list of about 150 TCR beta chains associated with cytomegalovirus. A further reported finding was that TCR beta sequences accurately predicted the HLA-A and HLA-B alleles for most subjects in the first cohort. According to a later genetic analysis, donors in an Asian-associated ancestry cluster had fewer N-insertions in productive TCRs than the approximately 630-donor mean.

The clonotype comes from a man aged 18 to 35 in good health and CMV-seronegative. Recombination connected TRBV2 to TRBJ1-3; tentative D gene TRBD1, with 5 bases matching. Sequenced input: PBMCs. This receptor carries the CDR3 CASRPTGSGNTIYF. Here is the DNA: TGTGCCAGCAGGCCCACAGGATCTGGAAACACCATATATTTT.